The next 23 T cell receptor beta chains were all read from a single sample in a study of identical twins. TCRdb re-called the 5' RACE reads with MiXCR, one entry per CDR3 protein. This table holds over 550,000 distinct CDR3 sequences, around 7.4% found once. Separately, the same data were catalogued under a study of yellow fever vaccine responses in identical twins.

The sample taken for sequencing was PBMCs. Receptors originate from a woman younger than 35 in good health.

As DNA, the CDR3 is TGTGCCAGCGGCCCTCAGCGGGGTAGCTCCTACGAGCAGTACTTC. Its translation is CASGPQRGSSYEQYF. The chain carries TRBV9 and TRBJ2-7, with 7 bases fitting TRBD2. Germline V gives CDR1 SGDLS, CDR2 YYNGEE. Unmatched junction bases numbered 10, after V lost 7 bases and J lost 0 bases. This CDR3 is 15 amino acids long.

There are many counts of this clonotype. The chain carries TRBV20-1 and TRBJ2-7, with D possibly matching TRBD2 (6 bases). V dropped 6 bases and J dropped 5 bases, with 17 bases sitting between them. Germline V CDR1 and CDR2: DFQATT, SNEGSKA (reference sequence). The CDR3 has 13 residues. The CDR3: CSAPGLGPNEQYF. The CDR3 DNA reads TGCAGTGCCCCGGGACTGGGGCCTAACGAGCAGTACTTC.

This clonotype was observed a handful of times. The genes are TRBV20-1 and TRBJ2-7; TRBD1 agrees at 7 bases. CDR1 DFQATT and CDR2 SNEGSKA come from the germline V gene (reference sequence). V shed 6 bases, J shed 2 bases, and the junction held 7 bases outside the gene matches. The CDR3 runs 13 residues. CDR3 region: CSATGQKTYEQYF. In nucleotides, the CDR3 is TGCAGTGCAACGGGACAGAAGACCTACGAGCAGTACTTC.

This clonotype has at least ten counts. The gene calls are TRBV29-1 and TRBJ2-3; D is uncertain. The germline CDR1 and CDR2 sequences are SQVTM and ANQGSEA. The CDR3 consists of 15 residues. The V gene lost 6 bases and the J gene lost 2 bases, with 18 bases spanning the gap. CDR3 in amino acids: CSVMVGSLYTDTQYF. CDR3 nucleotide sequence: TGCAGCGTCATGGTCGGTTCTCTTTACACAGATACGCAGTATTTT.

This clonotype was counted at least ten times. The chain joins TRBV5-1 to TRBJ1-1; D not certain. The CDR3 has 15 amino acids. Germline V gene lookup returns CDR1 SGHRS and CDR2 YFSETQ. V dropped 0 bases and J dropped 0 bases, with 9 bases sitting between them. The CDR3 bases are TGCGCCAGCAGCTTGGTATCCGAAATGAACACTGAAGCTTTCTTT. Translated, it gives CASSLVSEMNTEAFF.

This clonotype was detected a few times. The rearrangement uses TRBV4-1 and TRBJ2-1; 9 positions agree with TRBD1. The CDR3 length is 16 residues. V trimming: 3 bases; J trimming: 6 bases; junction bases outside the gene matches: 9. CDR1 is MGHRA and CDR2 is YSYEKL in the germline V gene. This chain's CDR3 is CASSQDGTGLGNEQFF. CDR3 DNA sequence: TGCGCCAGCAGCCAGGATGGGACAGGGCTCGGCAATGAGCAGTTCTTC.

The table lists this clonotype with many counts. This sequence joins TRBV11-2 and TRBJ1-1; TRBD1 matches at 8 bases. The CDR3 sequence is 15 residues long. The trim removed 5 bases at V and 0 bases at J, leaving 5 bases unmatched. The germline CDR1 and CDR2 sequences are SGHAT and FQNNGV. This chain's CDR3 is CASSPRTGMNTEAFF. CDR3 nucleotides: TGTGCCAGCAGCCCGCGGACAGGGATGAACACTGAAGCTTTCTTT.

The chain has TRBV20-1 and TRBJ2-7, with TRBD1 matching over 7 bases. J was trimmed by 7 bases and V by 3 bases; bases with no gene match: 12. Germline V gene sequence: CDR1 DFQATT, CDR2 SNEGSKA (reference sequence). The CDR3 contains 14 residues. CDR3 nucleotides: TGCAGTGCTAGTAGGGGACAGCTAGTTGGGGAGCAGTACTTC. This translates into CSASRGQLVGEQYF.

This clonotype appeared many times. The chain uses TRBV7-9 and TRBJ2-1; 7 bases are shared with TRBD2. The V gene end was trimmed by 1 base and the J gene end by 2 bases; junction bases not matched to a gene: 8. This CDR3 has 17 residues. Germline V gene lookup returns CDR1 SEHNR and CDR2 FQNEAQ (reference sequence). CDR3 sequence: CASSLDGGGRPYNEQFF. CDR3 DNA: TGTGCCAGCAGCTTAGATGGGGGAGGGAGGCCCTACAATGAGCAGTTCTTC.

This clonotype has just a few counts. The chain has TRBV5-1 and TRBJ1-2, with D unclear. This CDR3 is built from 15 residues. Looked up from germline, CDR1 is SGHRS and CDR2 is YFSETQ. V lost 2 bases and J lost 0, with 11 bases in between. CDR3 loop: CASSFSGQANYGYTF. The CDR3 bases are TGCGCCAGCAGCTTCAGCGGGCAAGCTAACTATGGCTACACCTTC.

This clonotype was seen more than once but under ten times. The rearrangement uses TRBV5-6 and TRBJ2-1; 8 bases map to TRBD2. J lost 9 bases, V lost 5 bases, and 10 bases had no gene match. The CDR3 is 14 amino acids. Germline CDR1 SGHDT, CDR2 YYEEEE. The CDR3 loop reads CASSPGTSLGEQFF. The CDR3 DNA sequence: TGTGCCAGCAGTCCCGGGACTAGTCTCGGTGAGCAGTTCTTC.

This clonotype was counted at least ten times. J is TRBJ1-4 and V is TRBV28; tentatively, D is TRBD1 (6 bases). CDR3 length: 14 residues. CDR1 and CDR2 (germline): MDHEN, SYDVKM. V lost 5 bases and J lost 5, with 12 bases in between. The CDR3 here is CASSGQGRNEKLFF. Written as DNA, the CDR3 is TGTGCCAGCAGTGGCCAGGGGAGGAATGAAAAACTGTTTTTT.

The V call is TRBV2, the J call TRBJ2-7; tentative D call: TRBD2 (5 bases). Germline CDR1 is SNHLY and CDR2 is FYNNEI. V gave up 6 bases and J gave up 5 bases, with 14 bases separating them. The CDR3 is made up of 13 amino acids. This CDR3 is CASREAAFHEQYV. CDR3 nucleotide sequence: TGTGCCAGCAGGGAGGCGGCTTTCCACGAGCAGTACGTC.

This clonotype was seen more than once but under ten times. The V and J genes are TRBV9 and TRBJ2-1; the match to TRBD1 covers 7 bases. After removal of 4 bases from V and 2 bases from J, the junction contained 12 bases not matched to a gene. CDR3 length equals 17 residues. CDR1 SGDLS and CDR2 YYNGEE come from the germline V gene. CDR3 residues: CASSPLLSGTAYNEQFF. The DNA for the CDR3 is TGTGCCAGCAGCCCACTTCTTTCCGGGACAGCCTACAATGAGCAGTTCTTC.

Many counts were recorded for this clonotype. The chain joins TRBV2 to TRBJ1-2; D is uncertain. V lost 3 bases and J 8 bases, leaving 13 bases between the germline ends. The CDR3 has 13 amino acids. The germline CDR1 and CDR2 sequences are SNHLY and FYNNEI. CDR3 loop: CASSDGGIDGYTF. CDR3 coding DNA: TGTGCCAGCAGTGACGGCGGGATTGACGGCTACACCTTC.

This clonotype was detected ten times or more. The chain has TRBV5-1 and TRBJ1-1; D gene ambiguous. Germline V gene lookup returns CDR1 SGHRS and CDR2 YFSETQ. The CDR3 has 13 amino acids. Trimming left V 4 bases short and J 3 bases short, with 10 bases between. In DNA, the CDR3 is TGCGCCAGCAGCCTCCGCCGAGACACTGAAGCTTTCTTT. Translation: CASSLRRDTEAFF.

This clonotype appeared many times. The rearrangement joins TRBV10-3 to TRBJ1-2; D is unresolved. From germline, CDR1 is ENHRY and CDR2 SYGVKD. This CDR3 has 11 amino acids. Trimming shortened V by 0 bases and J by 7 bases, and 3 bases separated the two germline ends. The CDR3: CAISESGGYTF. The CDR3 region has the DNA TGTGCCATCAGTGAGTCGGGTGGCTACACCTTC.

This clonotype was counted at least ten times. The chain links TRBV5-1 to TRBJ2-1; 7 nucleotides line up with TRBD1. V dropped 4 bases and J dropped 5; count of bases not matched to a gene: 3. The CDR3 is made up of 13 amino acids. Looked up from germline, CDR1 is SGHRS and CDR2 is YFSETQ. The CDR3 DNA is TGCGCCAGCAGCCCCGGGACAGACAATGAGCAGTTCTTC. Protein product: CASSPGTDNEQFF. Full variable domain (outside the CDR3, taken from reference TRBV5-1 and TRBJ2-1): KAGVTQTPRYLIKTRGQQVTLSCSPISGHRSVSWYQQTPGQGLQFLFEYFSETQRNKGNFPGRFSGRQFSNSRSEMNVSTLELGDSALYLCASSPGTDNEQFFGPGTRLTVL.

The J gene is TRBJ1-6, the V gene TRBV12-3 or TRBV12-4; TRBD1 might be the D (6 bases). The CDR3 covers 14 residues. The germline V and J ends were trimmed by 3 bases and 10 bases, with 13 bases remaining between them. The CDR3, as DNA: TGTGCCAGCAGTTTCGGGGGGCCGACGTCACCCCTCCACTTT. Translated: CASSFGGPTSPLHF.

The CDR3 coding sequence is TGCAGTGCTAGACAGGGGTTGAGCGAGGATGAGCAGTTCTTC. It is translated as CSARQGLSEDEQFF. The chain has TRBV20-1 and TRBJ2-1, with a possible D match to TRBD1 (6 bases). CDR1 is DFQATT, CDR2 SNEGSKA, per germline (reference sequence). CDR3 length: 14 amino acids. V gave up 2 bases and J gave up 8 bases, with 16 bases separating them.

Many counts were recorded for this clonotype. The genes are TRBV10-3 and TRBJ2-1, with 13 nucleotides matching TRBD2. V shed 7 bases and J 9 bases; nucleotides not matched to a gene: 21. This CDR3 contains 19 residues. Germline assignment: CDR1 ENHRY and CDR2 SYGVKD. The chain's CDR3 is CAINGLAGDEDQGIGEQFF. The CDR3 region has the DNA TGTGCCATCAACGGACTAGCGGGAGATGAGGACCAAGGTATAGGTGAGCAGTTCTTC.

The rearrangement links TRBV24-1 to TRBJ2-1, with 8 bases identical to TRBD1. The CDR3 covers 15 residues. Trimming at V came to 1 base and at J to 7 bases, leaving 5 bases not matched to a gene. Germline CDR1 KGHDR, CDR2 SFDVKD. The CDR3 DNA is TGTGCCACCAGTGATTTTGGACAGGGTGGGAATGAGCAGTTCTTC. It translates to CATSDFGQGGNEQFF.

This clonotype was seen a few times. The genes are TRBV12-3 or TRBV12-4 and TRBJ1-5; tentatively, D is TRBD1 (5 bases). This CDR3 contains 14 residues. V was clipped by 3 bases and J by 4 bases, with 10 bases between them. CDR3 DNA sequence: TGTGCCAGCAGTTTGGGGGGGACTAATCAGCCCCAGCATTTT. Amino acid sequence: CASSLGGTNQPQHF.